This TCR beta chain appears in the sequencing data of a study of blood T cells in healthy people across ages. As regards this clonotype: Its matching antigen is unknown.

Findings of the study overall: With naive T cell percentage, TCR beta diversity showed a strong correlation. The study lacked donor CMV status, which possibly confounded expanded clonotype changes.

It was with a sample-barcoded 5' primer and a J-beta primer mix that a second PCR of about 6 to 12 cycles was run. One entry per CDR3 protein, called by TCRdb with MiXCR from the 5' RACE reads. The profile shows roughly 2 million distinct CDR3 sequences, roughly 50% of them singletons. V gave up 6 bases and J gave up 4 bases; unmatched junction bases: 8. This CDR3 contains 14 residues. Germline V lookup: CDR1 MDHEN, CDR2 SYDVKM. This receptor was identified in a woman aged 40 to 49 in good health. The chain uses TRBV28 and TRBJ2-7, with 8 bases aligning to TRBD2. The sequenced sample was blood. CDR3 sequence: CASRGASGHYEQYF. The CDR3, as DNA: TGTGCCAGCAGAGGGGCTAGCGGGCATTACGAGCAGTACTTC.